This T cell receptor beta chain was recorded in a study of blood T cell repertoires in COVID-19. As for the study in general: T cells, B-cell-depleted T cells, or PBMCs provided the cDNA or gDNA that served as material.

The junction had 9 bases not matched to a gene; V was cut back by 5 bases and J by 6 bases. The germline CDR1 and CDR2 sequences are LNHDA and SQIVND (reference sequence). The CDR3 extends over 15 amino acids. As processed by the authors: Scientists estimated how many nucleated cells there were by amplifying reference gene primers. Profiling relied on immunoSEQ multiplex PCR, and the TCRdb table lists in-frame clones only, not all of them. V and J calls and clone size come straight from that table; D and trimming were deduced from the DNA. Here the sample spans approximately 140,000 clones, 84% being singletons.

The J gene is TRBJ2-2, the V gene TRBV19; TRBD2 agrees at 7 bases. The sample was PBMCs or T cells enriched from blood (not recorded which). The sequence derives from a woman between 50 and 59 years old with acute COVID-19. The CDR3 protein is CASSGGGTWAGELFF. CDR3 DNA sequence: TGTGCCAGTAGTGGGGGGGGTACATGGGCCGGGGAGCTGTTTTTT.